The 22 T cell receptor beta chains presented below share a single source sample, sequenced in a study of cytomegalovirus exposure and HLA in healthy donors. PCR involved 60 Vbeta and 13 Jbeta primers. Libraries were prepared by immunoSEQ multiplex PCR; TCRdb keeps only in-frame clonotypes and omits some of them. The table lists about 120,000 clones, around 76% of them singletons, with approximately 31% in the top ten. Material: PBMCs. The receptor source for this set is a man aged 60-69 years in good health and CMV-seropositive.

The chain employs TRBV5-8 and TRBJ2-6, with TRBD1 matching 11 bases. The CDR3 spans 18 residues. Germline CDR1 is SGHTS and CDR2 is YDEGEE. J gave up 2 bases and V 0 bases, and 4 bases lay outside the gene matches. DNA of the CDR3: TGTGCCAGCAGCTTGGGCGGGACAGGGGGTCCTGGGGCCAACGTCCTGACTTTC. This sequence encodes CASSLGGTGGPGANVLTF.

DNA of the CDR3: TGTGCCAGTAGTCCGCGGGACAGAGGGGAAAAACTGTTTTTT. Protein sequence: CASSPRDRGEKLFF. The chain has TRBV19 and TRBJ1-4; TRBD1 matches at 7 bases. V was clipped by 5 bases and J by 8 bases; unmatched bases: 8. Per the germline V gene, CDR1 is LNHDA and CDR2 is SQIVND (reference sequence). The CDR3 is 14 amino acids.

The chain is built from TRBV12-1 and TRBJ1-4; the DNA was not compared with TRBD1, the D call given in the table. TRBV12-1 is an annotated pseudogene. The CDR3 length is 18 residues. CDR3 nucleotides: TGTGCCAGCAGCTTCCTACGACAGGGGGCCCCTAGCAGCGGAAAACTGTTTTTT. Translated: CASSFLRQGAPSSGKLFF.

The genes are TRBV19 and TRBJ1-1; 9 nucleotides align to TRBD1. The germline V gene has CDR1 LNHDA and CDR2 SQIVND (reference sequence). V shed 5 bases and J 3 bases; nucleotides not matched to a gene: 7. This CDR3 comprises 15 residues. The DNA of the CDR3 is TGTGCCAGTAGTCATATCGGACAGGGGTACACTGAAGCTTTCTTT. It encodes CASSHIGQGYTEAFF.

Remarks on this clone: The sample holds other DNA sequences that translate to the same CDR3. The chain couples TRBV27 to TRBJ2-5; TRBD1 matches 7 bases. This CDR3 has 13 amino acids. J was trimmed by 4 bases and V by 5 bases; bases with no gene match: 4. CDR1 is MNHEY and CDR2 is SMNVEV in the germline V gene (reference sequence). The CDR3 region has the DNA TGTGCCAGCAGTCACCGACAGGGAGAGACCCAGTACTTC. It codes for CASSHRQGETQYF.

The chain employs TRBV6-5 and TRBJ2-5, with 8 nucleotides matching TRBD1. This CDR3 spans 14 amino acids. Germline values: CDR1 MNHEY, CDR2 SVGAGI. After removal of 2 bases from V and 4 bases from J, the junction contained 3 bases not matched to a gene. CDR3: CASSYGRGLETQYF. In DNA form, the CDR3 reads TGTGCCAGCAGTTACGGCAGGGGGCTAGAGACCCAGTACTTC.

This rearrangement joins TRBV5-6 to TRBJ2-7; TRBD1 agrees at 7 bases. Unmatched junction bases numbered 3, after V lost 3 bases and J lost 0 bases. This CDR3 is built from 14 residues. The germline gives CDR1 SGHDT, CDR2 YYEEEE. CDR3 nucleotides: TGTGCCAGCAGCTCGGGACAGAGCTCCTACGAGCAGTACTTC. Protein product: CASSSGQSSYEQYF.

The J gene is TRBJ2-1, the V gene TRBV5-1; possible D gene TRBD1, 5 bases. V lost 1 base to trimming and J lost 5 bases, with 10 bases between them. Germline V gene data show CDR1 as SGHRS and CDR2 as YFSETQ. This CDR3 has 14 amino acids. CDR3 sequence reads: CASSLFRANNEQFF. CDR3 DNA sequence: TGCGCCAGCAGCTTGTTCAGGGCCAACAATGAGCAGTTCTTC. Combining the CDR3 with reference TRBV5-1 and TRBJ2-1 gives the whole variable domain KAGVTQTPRYLIKTRGQQVTLSCSPISGHRSVSWYQQTPGQGLQFLFEYFSETQRNKGNFPGRFSGRQFSNSRSEMNVSTLELGDSALYLCASSLFRANNEQFFGPGTRLTVL.

This CDR3 reads CASSPRTGGNQPQHF. The CDR3 DNA is TGTGCCAGCAGCCCCAGGACCGGGGGCAATCAGCCCCAGCATTTT. The chain uses TRBV16 and TRBJ1-5; D is ambiguous. Germline CDR1 and CDR2: KGHSY and FQNENV. V shed 4 bases and J shed 2 bases, with 12 bases lying between them. This CDR3 has 15 amino acids.

This rearrangement joins TRBV9 to TRBJ2-5; 9 bases line up with TRBD2. Germline assignment: CDR1 SGDLS and CDR2 YYNGEE. Trimming cost V 0 bases and J 4 bases; bases outside gene matches: 10. The CDR3 extends over 17 amino acids. The CDR3 region is CASSVGSRTSAGETQYF. As DNA, the CDR3 is TGTGCCAGCAGCGTAGGTTCCCGGACTAGCGCGGGAGAGACCCAGTACTTC.

This clone was seen a handful of times. The rearrangement links TRBV5-1 to TRBJ2-3; 11 bases agree with TRBD2. V trimming: 4 bases; J trimming: 3 bases; junction bases outside the gene matches: 4. The germline gives CDR1 SGHRS, CDR2 YFSETQ. This CDR3 comprises 15 residues. DNA of the CDR3: TGCGCCAGCAGCACTAGCGGGAGAGTAACAGATACGCAGTATTTT. It is translated as CASSTSGRVTDTQYF.

The chain carries TRBV27 and TRBJ1-6; possibly TRBD1 for D (5 bases). Germline V gene lookup returns CDR1 MNHEY and CDR2 SMNVEV (reference sequence). The V end was cut by 3 bases, the J end by 6 bases, with 15 bases between. This CDR3 contains 16 residues. The CDR3 bases are TGTGCCAGCAGTTTCGGCGGGGGTGAGGTTAATTCACCCCTCCACTTT. It yields the protein CASSFGGGEVNSPLHF.

Only a few counts were recorded for this clone. This chain uses TRBV5-1 with TRBJ1-2; TRBD1 might be the D (5 bases). The CDR3 length is 13 residues. CDR1 SGHRS and CDR2 YFSETQ come from the germline V gene. V lost 0 bases to trimming and J lost 8 bases, with 11 bases between them. The CDR3 DNA is TGCGCCAGCAGCTTGGGTCAGGGTGAAGGCTACACCTTC. It is translated as CASSLGQGEGYTF.

This clone was observed a single time. The gene calls are TRBV4-1 and TRBJ1-5; D might be TRBD1 (5 bases). The ends were cut back, 0 bases at V and 2 bases at J, with 8 bases in the middle. This CDR3 region has 15 residues. CDR1 is MGHRA and CDR2 is YSYEKL in the germline V gene. The CDR3 spells CASSQDLQGNQPQHF. DNA of the CDR3: TGCGCCAGCAGCCAAGATCTACAGGGCAATCAGCCCCAGCATTTT.

This rearrangement joins TRBV5-1 to TRBJ1-3; D gene unclear. This CDR3 has 15 residues. Germline V gene data show CDR1 as SGHRS and CDR2 as YFSETQ. Trimming took off 1 base at V and 2 bases at J, with 10 bases between the two ends. CDR3: CASSLTGLPGNTIYF. The DNA of the CDR3 is TGCGCCAGCAGCTTGACCGGGTTACCTGGAAACACCATATATTTT.

The V gene is TRBV5-1, the J gene TRBJ1-6; D unclear. Germline CDR1 SGHRS, CDR2 YFSETQ. Trimming left V 5 bases short and J 7 bases short, with 13 bases between. This CDR3 contains 14 residues. The CDR3 spells CASRQGAENSPLHF. CDR3 nucleotides: TGCGCCAGCAGACAAGGAGCCGAAAATTCACCCCTCCACTTT.

The CDR3 DNA is TGTGCCAGCAGTGTATCTCGGGAACAGGGGGCCCTAGCTCGGCCCTACGAGCAGTACTTC. Protein sequence: CASSVSREQGALARPYEQYF. This chain connects TRBV28 to TRBJ2-7, with 9 bases that match TRBD1. V lost 5 bases and J lost 2; bases outside the gene matches: 22. This CDR3 is 20 amino acids long. Germline V gene lookup returns CDR1 MDHEN and CDR2 SYDVKM.

This chain uses TRBV2 with TRBJ1-3, with D perhaps matching TRBD1 (5 bases). Per germline, CDR1 SNHLY and CDR2 FYNNEI. This CDR3 has 14 amino acids. The V gene lost 3 bases and the J gene lost 9 bases, with 15 bases spanning the gap. CDR3 sequence: CASSEAYAQATIYF. In DNA form, the CDR3 reads TGTGCCAGCAGTGAGGCGTACGCACAGGCCACCATATATTTT.

The V call is TRBV5-1, the J call TRBJ1-2; perhaps TRBD1 as D (5 bases). CDR1 is SGHRS, CDR2 YFSETQ, per germline. This CDR3 is 14 amino acids long. Trimming removed 0 bases from V and 5 bases from J, with 11 bases in between. CDR3 in amino acids: CASSLGIAGYGYTF. In nucleotides, the CDR3 is TGCGCCAGCAGCTTGGGTATTGCAGGGTATGGCTACACCTTC. Filled out from reference TRBV5-1 and TRBJ1-2, the complete variable domain reads KAGVTQTPRYLIKTRGQQVTLSCSPISGHRSVSWYQQTPGQGLQFLFEYFSETQRNKGNFPGRFSGRQFSNSRSEMNVSTLELGDSALYLCASSLGIAGYGYTFGSGTRLTVV.

The V gene is TRBV7-6, the J gene TRBJ2-7; TRBD2 matches at 9 bases. This CDR3 has 14 residues. V shed 5 bases and J 2 bases; nucleotides not matched to a gene: 4. Germline V gene lookup returns CDR1 SGHVS and CDR2 FNYEAQ. As DNA, the CDR3 is TGTGCCAGCAGCCGGGGCGGGAGGGCCTACGAGCAGTACTTC. This encodes CASSRGGRAYEQYF.

The chain recombines TRBV4-1 with TRBJ2-1, with TRBD2 matching 8 bases. J lost 9 bases, V lost 1 base, and 8 bases had no gene match. The length of the CDR3 is 15 residues. Germline-derived CDR1 and CDR2 are MGHRA and YSYEKL. CDR3 coding DNA: TGCGCCAGCAGCCAAGTGGGGAAGCGGGGGAGTGAGCAGTTCTTC. Translation gives CASSQVGKRGSEQFF.

CDR3 residues: CASSLAWYEAISNQPQHF. The CDR3 DNA is TGTGCCAGCAGCTTAGCCTGGTACGAGGCGATCAGCAATCAGCCCCAGCATTTT. V gene TRBV7-2 combines with J gene TRBJ1-5; no firm D call. This CDR3 is built from 18 residues. Germline-derived CDR1 and CDR2 are SGHTA and FQGNSA. V shed 0 bases and J shed 1 base, with 16 bases lying between them.